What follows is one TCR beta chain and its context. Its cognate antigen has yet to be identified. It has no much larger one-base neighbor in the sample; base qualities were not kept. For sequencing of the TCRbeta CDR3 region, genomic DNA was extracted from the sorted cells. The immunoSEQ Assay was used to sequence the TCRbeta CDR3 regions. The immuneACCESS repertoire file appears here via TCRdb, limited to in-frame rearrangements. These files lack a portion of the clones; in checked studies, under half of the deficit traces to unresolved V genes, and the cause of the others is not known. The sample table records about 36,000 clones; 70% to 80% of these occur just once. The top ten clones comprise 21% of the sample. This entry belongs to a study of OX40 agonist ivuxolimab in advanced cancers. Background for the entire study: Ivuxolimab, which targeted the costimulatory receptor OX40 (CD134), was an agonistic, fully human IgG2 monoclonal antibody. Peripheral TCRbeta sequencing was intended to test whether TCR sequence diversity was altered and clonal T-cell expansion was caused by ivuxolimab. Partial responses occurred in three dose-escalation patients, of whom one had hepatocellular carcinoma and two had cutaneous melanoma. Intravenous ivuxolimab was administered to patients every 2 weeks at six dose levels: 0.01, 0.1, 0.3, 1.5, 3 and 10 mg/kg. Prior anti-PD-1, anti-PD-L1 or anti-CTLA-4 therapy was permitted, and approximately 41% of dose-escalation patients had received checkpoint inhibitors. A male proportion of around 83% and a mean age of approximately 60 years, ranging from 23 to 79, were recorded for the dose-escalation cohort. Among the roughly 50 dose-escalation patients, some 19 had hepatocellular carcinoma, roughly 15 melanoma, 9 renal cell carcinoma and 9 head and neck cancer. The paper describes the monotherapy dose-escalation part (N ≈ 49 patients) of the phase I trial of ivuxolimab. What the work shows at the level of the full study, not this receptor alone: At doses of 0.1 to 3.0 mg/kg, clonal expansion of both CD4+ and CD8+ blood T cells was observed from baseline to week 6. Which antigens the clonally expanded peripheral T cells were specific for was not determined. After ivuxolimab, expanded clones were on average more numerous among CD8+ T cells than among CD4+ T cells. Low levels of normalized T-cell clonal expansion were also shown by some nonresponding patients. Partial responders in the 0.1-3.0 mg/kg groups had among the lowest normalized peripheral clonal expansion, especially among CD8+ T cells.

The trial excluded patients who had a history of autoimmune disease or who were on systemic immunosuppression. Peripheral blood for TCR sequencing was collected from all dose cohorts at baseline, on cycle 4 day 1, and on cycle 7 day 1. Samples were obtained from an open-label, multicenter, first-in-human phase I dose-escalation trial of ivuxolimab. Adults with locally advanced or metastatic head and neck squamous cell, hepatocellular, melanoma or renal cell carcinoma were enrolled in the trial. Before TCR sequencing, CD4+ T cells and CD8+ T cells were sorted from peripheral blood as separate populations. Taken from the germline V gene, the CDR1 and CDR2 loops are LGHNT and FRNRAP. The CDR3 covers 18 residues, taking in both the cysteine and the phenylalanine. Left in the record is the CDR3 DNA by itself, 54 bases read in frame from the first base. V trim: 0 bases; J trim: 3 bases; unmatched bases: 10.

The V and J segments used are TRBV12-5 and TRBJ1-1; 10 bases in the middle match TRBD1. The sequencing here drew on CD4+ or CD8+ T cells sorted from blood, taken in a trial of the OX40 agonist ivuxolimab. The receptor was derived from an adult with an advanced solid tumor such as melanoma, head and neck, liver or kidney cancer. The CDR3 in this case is CASGLVPGTGVPYTEAFF. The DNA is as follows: TGTGCTAGTGGTTTGGTACCCGGGACAGGGGTGCCCTACACTGAAGCTTTCTTT.